This T cell receptor beta chain was sequenced during a study of T cell changes during pregnancy in multiple sclerosis (dated by TCRdb to between 2018 and 2021). Looking at the study overall: Changes in the T cell repertoire over the course of pregnancy were examined in this study in women with multiple sclerosis.

From its cysteine to its phenylalanine, the CDR3 spans 16 amino acids. Here the CDR3 DNA is all that survives: 48 bases in frame from base 1. CDR1 and CDR2 are read off the germline V gene as MDHEN and SYDVKM. V ends up 3 bases short and J 12 bases short, with an unmatched junction base count of 17. Library construction relied on the immunoSEQ multiplex PCR assay. The clones in this table, taken by TCRdb from immuneACCESS, are in-frame only. Not every clone is retained; where verified, under half of the shortfall comes from an unresolved V gene, and the cause of the rest is unknown. This sample has around 51,000 clones in its table, and around 93% of those were observed once. Around 1.9% of the sample is taken by the ten largest. As concerns this clone: Its recognized antigen is unknown. No base quality information exists; no much larger clone differs at one position.

This receptor was obtained from a female donor with multiple sclerosis, enrolled in a pregnancy study. Sequenced material: peripheral blood, taken in the second trimester of pregnancy. Rearrangement joined TRBV28 to TRBJ2-7; 10 central nucleotides agree with TRBD2. The nucleotide sequence is given as TGTGCCAGCAGTTTGCAACCCCAACTAGCGGGAAGTCTACCGTACTTC. The resulting protein is CASSLQPQLAGSLPYF.